The clone carrying this TCR beta chain occurred a few times. Its antigen is currently unknown. Data came from immunoSEQ multiplex PCR; TCRdb stores just in-frame clones and leaves some out. This sample has 150,000 to 160,000 clones, with 70% to 90% found just once. V lost 5 bases, J lost 2 bases, and 12 bases lay in between. CDR1 is SGHVS and CDR2 is FQNEAQ in the germline V gene. The CDR3 is 14 residues long. This sample is drawn from a study of T cell responses to AZD1222 COVID-19 vaccine. Overall study findings and caveats: Sampled repertoires all dated from after the peak T cell response. Vaccination with two AZD1222 doses was followed by a rise in Spike-specific TCR breadth and depth.

V is TRBV7-8 and J is TRBJ2-5, with a possible D match to TRBD2 (5 bases). The starting material was peripheral blood, obtained on day 0 of MenACWY control vaccination. This receptor was taken from an adult in good health. The CDR3 reads CASSPRRSQETQYF. CDR3 DNA: TGTGCCAGCAGCCCGAGGAGGAGTCAAGAGACCCAGTACTTC.